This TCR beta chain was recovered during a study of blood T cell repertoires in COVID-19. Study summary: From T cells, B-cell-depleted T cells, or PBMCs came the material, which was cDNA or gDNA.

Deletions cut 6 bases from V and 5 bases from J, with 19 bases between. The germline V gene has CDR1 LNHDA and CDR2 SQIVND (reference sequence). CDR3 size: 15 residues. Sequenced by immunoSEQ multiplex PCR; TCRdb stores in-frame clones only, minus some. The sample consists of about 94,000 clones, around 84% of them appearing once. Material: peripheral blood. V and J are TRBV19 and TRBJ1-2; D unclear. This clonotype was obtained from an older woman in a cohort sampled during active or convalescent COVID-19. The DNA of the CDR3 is TGTGCCAGTAGCACTTCGGGGAAGGAATGGTATGGCTACACCTTC. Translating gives CASSTSGKEWYGYTF.